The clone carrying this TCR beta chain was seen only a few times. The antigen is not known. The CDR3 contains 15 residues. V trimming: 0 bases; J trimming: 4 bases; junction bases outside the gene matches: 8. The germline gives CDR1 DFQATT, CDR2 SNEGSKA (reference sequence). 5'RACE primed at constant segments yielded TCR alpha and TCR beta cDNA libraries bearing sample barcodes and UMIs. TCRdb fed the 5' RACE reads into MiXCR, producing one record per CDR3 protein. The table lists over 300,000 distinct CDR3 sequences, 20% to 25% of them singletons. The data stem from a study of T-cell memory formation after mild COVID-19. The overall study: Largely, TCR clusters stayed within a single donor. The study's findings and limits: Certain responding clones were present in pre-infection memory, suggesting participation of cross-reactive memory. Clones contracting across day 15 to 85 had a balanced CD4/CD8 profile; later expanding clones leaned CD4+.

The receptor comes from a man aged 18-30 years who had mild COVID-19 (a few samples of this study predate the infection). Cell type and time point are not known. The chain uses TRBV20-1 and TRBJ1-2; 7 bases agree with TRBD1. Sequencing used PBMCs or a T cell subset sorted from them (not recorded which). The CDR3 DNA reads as TGCAGTGCTAGAGATCTGGAGACAGGGCTCTATGGCTACACCTTC. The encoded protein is CSARDLETGLYGYTF.